These 32 T cell receptor beta chains came from one sample sequenced in a study of cytomegalovirus exposure and HLA in healthy donors. PCR amplification relied on 60 Vbeta primers (plus 13 Jbeta primers). Here immunoSEQ multiplex PCR was the method, and the copy in TCRdb shows in-frame clones only, minus some. The data hold roughly 100,000 clones, with over 12% observed a single time. Material: PBMCs. These receptor sequences come from a female donor in good health and CMV-seronegative.

V is TRBV7-2 and J is TRBJ1-2; 12 bases are shared with TRBD1. The CDR3 is 15 amino acids. Germline loops: CDR1 SGHTA, CDR2 FQGNSA. V shed 5 bases, J shed 5 bases, and the junction held 6 bases outside the gene matches. CDR3 nucleotide sequence: TGTGCCAGCAGCCCCGGGGACAGGGGGCTGTATGGCTACACCTTC. It codes for CASSPGDRGLYGYTF.

The chain joins TRBV9 to TRBJ1-3; D not resolved. The germline gives CDR1 SGDLS, CDR2 YYNGEE. CDR3 length: 16 residues. Trimming pared 0 bases from V and 0 bases from J, leaving 10 bases between. The DNA of the CDR3 is TGTGCCAGCAGCGTAGGGCAGGTACTCTCTGGAAACACCATATATTTT. The encoded protein is CASSVGQVLSGNTIYF.

This clone was seen a handful of times. The junction and the germline gene differ at one end; a read error may be behind it. This chain links TRBV2 with TRBJ2-1; D perhaps matches TRBD2 (5 bases). CDR3 length equals 15 residues. The V gene's germline CDR1 is SNHLY and CDR2 FYNNEI. The CDR3 bases are TGTGCCAGCGGTGAAAGGACTTCTCAAGGCAATGAGCAGTTCTTC. Its protein is CASGERTSQGNEQFF. The full variable domain, rest sourced from reference TRBV2 and TRBJ2-1, is EPEVTQTPSHQVTQMGQEVILRCVPISNHLYFYWYRQILGQKVEFLVSFYNNEISEKSEIFDDQFSVERPDGSNFTLKIRSTKLEDSAMYFCASGERTSQGNEQFFGPGTRLTVL.

This clone was detected only a few times. V and J are TRBV6-5 and TRBJ2-1, with TRBD2 identical over 8 bases. Germline V CDR1 and CDR2: MNHEY, SVGAGI. V trimming: 7 bases; J trimming: 12 bases; junction bases outside the gene matches: 5. The CDR3 spans 11 residues. The CDR3 DNA reads TGTGCCAGCACCAACGGGGGGGGGCAGTTCTTC. This translates into CASTNGGGQFF.

This chain links TRBV5-8 with TRBJ1-1; D gene ambiguous. The CDR3 is made up of 11 amino acids. The germline V gene has CDR1 SGHTS and CDR2 YDEGEE. V dropped 5 bases and J dropped 7 bases, with 9 bases sitting between them. The chain's CDR3 is CASRPRSEAFF. The CDR3 DNA follows: TGTGCCAGCAGACCTCGGAGTGAAGCTTTCTTT.

The genes are TRBV5-4 and TRBJ1-5, with D possibly matching TRBD1 (5 bases). V was clipped by 6 bases and J by 2 bases, with 12 bases between them. From germline, CDR1 is SGHNT and CDR2 YYREEE (reference sequence). The CDR3 is made up of 14 amino acids. This CDR3 is CASTRWGGNQPQHF. The CDR3 DNA follows: TGTGCCAGCACCAGGTGGGGCGGCAATCAGCCCCAGCATTTT.

This clone was recorded a few times. The J gene is TRBJ1-1, the V gene TRBV2; unclear D gene. The V gene's germline CDR1 is SNHLY and CDR2 FYNNEI. This CDR3 is 11 amino acids long. Trimming took 8 bases from V and 5 from J, leaving 9 bases between them. The CDR3, as DNA: TGTGCCAGCTTCGCGGGGACTGAAGCTTTCTTT. As protein: CASFAGTEAFF.

This chain connects TRBV4-1 to TRBJ2-1, with TRBD2 matching 10 bases. Germline V gene sequence: CDR1 MGHRA, CDR2 YSYEKL. This CDR3 spans 16 amino acids. Trimming cost V 5 bases and J 9 bases; bases outside gene matches: 13. The CDR3 DNA follows: TGCGCCAGCAGCGCGATTATTCTAGCGGGGGTGGGTGAGCAGTTCTTC. Translation: CASSAIILAGVGEQFF.

This clone was recorded a few times. The rearrangement links TRBV6-5 to TRBJ1-2; 8 bases align to TRBD1. The V gene end was trimmed by 0 bases and the J gene end by 4 bases; junction bases not matched to a gene: 4. The CDR3 covers 15 residues. CDR1 MNHEY and CDR2 SVGAGI come from the germline V gene. CDR3 sequence: CASSYSGTGLYGYTF. CDR3 sequence (DNA): TGTGCCAGCAGTTACTCCGGGACAGGCCTCTATGGCTACACCTTC.

In its sample, this clone was seen a few times. The chain has TRBV7-9 and TRBJ1-6; no clear D gene. Looked up from germline, CDR1 is SEHNR and CDR2 is FQNEAQ (reference sequence). The V end was cut by 5 bases, the J end by 0 bases, with 11 bases between. The CDR3 loop spans 16 amino acids. The CDR3 DNA is TGTGCCAGCAGCGACCGGGGTCGCTCCTATAATTCACCCCTCCACTTT. Translated, it gives CASSDRGRSYNSPLHF. The full variable domain, completed using reference TRBV7-9 and TRBJ1-6, is DTGVSQNPRHKITKRGQNVTFRCDPISEHNRLYWYRQTLGQGPEFLTYFQNEAQLEKSRLLSDRFSAERPKGSFSTLEIQRTEQGDSAMYLCASSDRGRSYNSPLHFGNGTRLTVT.

This clone has a handful of counts. The chain couples TRBV28 to TRBJ1-5; 7 nucleotides line up with TRBD1. The germline CDR1 and CDR2 sequences are MDHEN and SYDVKM. With 8 bases clipped from V and 5 bases from J, the junction kept 6 bases outside the gene matches. The CDR3 has 13 amino acids. Here the CDR3 reads CASRWDSYQPQHF. The DNA for the CDR3 is TGTGCCAGCCGATGGGACAGCTATCAGCCCCAGCATTTT.

This clone came up a few times. V usage is TRBV29-1 and J usage is TRBJ2-3, with 10 positions matching TRBD2. CDR1 SQVTM and CDR2 ANQGSEA come from the germline V gene. With 1 base clipped from V and 3 bases from J, the junction kept 10 bases outside the gene matches. This CDR3 comprises 17 residues. CDR3 bases: TGCAGCGTTGAAGGTCGGAGCGGGAGGGCCGCAACAGATACGCAGTATTTT. It is translated as CSVEGRSGRAATDTQYF.

This clone came up a few times. This chain uses TRBV7-9 with TRBJ2-5; TRBD1 agrees at 9 bases. Per the germline V gene, CDR1 is SEHNR and CDR2 is FQNEAQ (reference sequence). The CDR3 loop spans 16 amino acids. Germline trimming cut 3 bases from V and 4 bases from J; bases unmatched to any gene: 9. The CDR3 nucleotides read TGTGCCAGCAGCTTTTTGAGACAGGGGGGGGTAGAGACCCAGTACTTC. The encoded protein is CASSFLRQGGVETQYF.

V and J are TRBV10-3 and TRBJ1-1; D remains unclear. Trimming took 1 base from V and 10 from J, leaving 10 bases between them. The CDR3 is 12 amino acids. Germline V lookup: CDR1 ENHRY, CDR2 SYGVKD. Written as DNA, the CDR3 is TGTGCCATCAGTGAGTTTCGCGGAGGAGCTTTCTTT. It encodes CAISEFRGGAFF.

This clone was recorded once. The rearrangement uses TRBV27 and TRBJ1-2; perhaps TRBD1 as D (5 bases). Germline V lookup: CDR1 MNHEY, CDR2 SMNVEV (reference sequence). V was pared by 5 bases and J by 1 base, with 8 bases between. This CDR3 contains 13 residues. The CDR3 coding sequence is TGTGCCAGCAGTCAGGGTTTTAACTATGGCTACACCTTC. This codes for CASSQGFNYGYTF.

The CDR3 region is CASIGTSGVVGELFF. For the CDR3, the DNA is TGCGCCAGCATCGGGACTAGCGGGGTTGTCGGGGAGCTGTTTTTT. V is TRBV10-2 and J is TRBJ2-2; TRBD2 matches 13 bases. J gave up 7 bases and V 7 bases, and 6 bases lay outside the gene matches. CDR1 WSHSY and CDR2 SAAADI come from the germline V gene. The CDR3 is 15 amino acids.

The gene calls are TRBV30 and TRBJ1-5; tentatively, D is TRBD1 (5 bases). The V end was cut by 3 bases, the J end by 4 bases, with 10 bases between. The CDR3 spans 13 residues. Germline V gives CDR1 GTSNPN, CDR2 SVGIG (reference sequence). The CDR3 loop reads CAWSKTGNQPQHF. The CDR3 DNA is TGTGCCTGGAGCAAAACAGGTAATCAGCCCCAGCATTTT.

This clone was picked up a small number of times. The CDR3 here is CASSYSTEHNSPLHF. The CDR3 DNA follows: TGTGCCAGCAGTTACTCCACAGAGCATAATTCACCCCTCCACTTT. This chain links TRBV6-6 with TRBJ1-6; no clear D gene. Germline loops: CDR1 MNHNY, CDR2 SVGAGI (reference sequence). The V end lost 0 bases, the J end lost 5 bases, and 8 bases lay between the germline ends. The CDR3 contains 15 residues.

The V and J genes are TRBV25-1 and TRBJ2-5, with 13 bases aligning to TRBD2. Trimming cost V 3 bases and J 1 base; bases outside gene matches: 2. There are 16 residues in the CDR3. The germline CDR1 and CDR2 sequences are MGHDK and SYGVNS. This chain's CDR3 is CASSEGLAGRQETQYF. The CDR3 nucleotides read TGTGCCAGCAGTGAGGGACTAGCGGGGCGCCAAGAGACCCAGTACTTC.

The chain joins TRBV27 to TRBJ1-4; weak D call: TRBD1 (6 bases). Germline values: CDR1 MNHEY, CDR2 SMNVEV (reference sequence). This CDR3 region has 16 residues. With 5 bases removed from V and 6 bases from J, the gap between germline ends came to 19 bases. For the CDR3, the DNA is TGTGCCAGCAGTGAATATTACAGGGAGGGGGATGAAAAACTGTTTTTT. Protein sequence: CASSEYYREGDEKLFF.

This clone was observed a handful of times. The chain recombines TRBV14 with TRBJ1-6; the match to TRBD1 covers 7 bases. In germline, CDR1 is SGHDN, CDR2 FVKESK. The V gene end was trimmed by 4 bases and the J gene end by 5 bases; junction bases not matched to a gene: 5. There are 15 residues in the CDR3. The chain's CDR3 is CASSRGGVHNSPLHF. The CDR3 coding sequence is TGTGCCAGCAGCCGAGGGGGCGTCCATAATTCACCCCTCCACTTT.

This clone was seen only a few times. The rearrangement joins TRBV13 to TRBJ2-7; the match to TRBD1 covers 9 bases. The J segment lost 2 bases and the V segment lost 1 base, leaving 3 bases of the junction unmatched. Per germline, CDR1 PRHDT and CDR2 FYEKMQ (reference sequence). CDR3 length equals 15 residues. CDR3 protein: CASSLAGQGTYEQYF. As DNA, the CDR3 is TGTGCCAGCAGCTTAGCCGGACAGGGGACCTACGAGCAGTACTTC.

In its sample, this clone was seen a few times. This rearrangement joins TRBV29-1 to TRBJ2-2, with D perhaps matching TRBD1 (6 bases). With 6 bases removed from V and 0 bases from J, the gap between germline ends came to 29 bases. There are 20 residues in the CDR3. The germline gives CDR1 SQVTM, CDR2 ANQGSEA. CDR3 DNA sequence: TGCAGCGTCGTGGACAGTCCCCCCAGGGGTCGACGCGCGAACACCGGGGAGCTGTTTTTT. Protein: CSVVDSPPRGRRANTGELFF.

The chain carries TRBV10-3 and TRBJ1-1; D is undetermined. Germline CDR1 and CDR2: ENHRY and SYGVKD. V lost 4 bases, J lost 1 base, and 10 bases lay in between. The CDR3 totals 14 residues. CDR3 nucleotides: TGTGCCATCAGTGGGTTCCACAGGAACACTGAAGCTTTCTTT. Amino acids: CAISGFHRNTEAFF.

The chain combines TRBV21-1 with TRBJ1-2. TRBV21-1 is given as a pseudogene. The length of the CDR3 is 15 residues. Written as DNA, the CDR3 is TGTGCCAGCGGCCGGGGGGGTTACGCTAACTATGGCTACACCTTC. Amino acid sequence: CASGRGGYANYGYTF.

There are a few counts of this clone. In nucleotides, the CDR3 is TGTGCCAGCCGACCCCGGACTATATTGCATGAGCAGTTCTTC. Translating gives CASRPRTILHEQFF. The chain is built from TRBV27 and TRBJ2-1, with D tentatively TRBD2 (6 bases). V lost 8 bases and J 8 bases, leaving 19 bases between the germline ends. The germline CDR1 and CDR2 sequences are MNHEY and SMNVEV (reference sequence). The CDR3 is made up of 14 amino acids.

In its sample, this clone was seen a few times. The V and J genes are TRBV27 and TRBJ2-7; D is perhaps TRBD2 (6 bases). Trimming removed 3 bases from V and 2 bases from J, with 11 bases in between. CDR1 is MNHEY, CDR2 SMNVEV, per germline (reference sequence). CDR3 size: 14 residues. CDR3 sequence reads: CASSLWAGPYEQYF. The CDR3 region has the DNA TGTGCCAGCAGTTTGTGGGCGGGGCCCTACGAGCAGTACTTC.

The rearrangement joins TRBV27 to TRBJ1-1; a weak D match, TRBD1 (5 bases). The CDR3 has 14 amino acids. Trimming left V 2 bases short and J 0 bases short, with 7 bases between. Germline V gives CDR1 MNHEY, CDR2 SMNVEV (reference sequence). The chain's CDR3 is CASSLGGVNTEAFF. For the CDR3, the DNA is TGTGCCAGCAGTTTAGGGGGGGTGAACACTGAAGCTTTCTTT.

This chain uses TRBV30 with TRBJ2-3; TRBD2 is a possible D gene (6 bases). The germline V and J ends were trimmed by 1 base and 7 bases, with 15 bases remaining between them. There are 14 residues in the CDR3. Germline CDR1 GTSNPN, CDR2 SVGIG (reference sequence). CDR3 nucleotide sequence: TGTGCCTGGAGTGGGAGGGCCACGAAGTATACGCAGTATTTT. Translating gives CAWSGRATKYTQYF.

The chain has TRBV7-8 and TRBJ2-7; 10 positions agree with TRBD2. The CDR3 has 15 residues. The junction had 12 bases not matched to a gene; V was cut back by 8 bases and J by 5 bases. Germline values: CDR1 SGHVS, CDR2 FQNEAQ. In nucleotides, the CDR3 is TGTGCCAGCTGCGGCCCCATCCTAGCGGGAGACGAGCAGTACTTC. Residues: CASCGPILAGDEQYF.

The rearrangement joins TRBV6-5 to TRBJ2-5; the match to TRBD2 covers 12 bases. There are 15 residues in the CDR3. V lost 5 bases and J lost 2; bases outside the gene matches: 3. Germline CDR1 and CDR2: MNHEY and SVGAGI. CDR3 bases: TGTGCCAGCAGTCATCTAGCGGGGGGGCAAGAGACCCAGTACTTC. It codes for CASSHLAGGQETQYF.

This clone has only a few counts. The rearrangement joins TRBV4-3 to TRBJ1-2, with 7 bases matching TRBD1. The trim removed 2 bases at V and 3 bases at J, leaving 3 bases unmatched. Germline values: CDR1 LGHNA, CDR2 YSLEER. This CDR3 spans 14 amino acids. CDR3 DNA: TGCGCCAGCAGCCAAACCGGGACAGACTATGGCTACACCTTC. Residues: CASSQTGTDYGYTF.